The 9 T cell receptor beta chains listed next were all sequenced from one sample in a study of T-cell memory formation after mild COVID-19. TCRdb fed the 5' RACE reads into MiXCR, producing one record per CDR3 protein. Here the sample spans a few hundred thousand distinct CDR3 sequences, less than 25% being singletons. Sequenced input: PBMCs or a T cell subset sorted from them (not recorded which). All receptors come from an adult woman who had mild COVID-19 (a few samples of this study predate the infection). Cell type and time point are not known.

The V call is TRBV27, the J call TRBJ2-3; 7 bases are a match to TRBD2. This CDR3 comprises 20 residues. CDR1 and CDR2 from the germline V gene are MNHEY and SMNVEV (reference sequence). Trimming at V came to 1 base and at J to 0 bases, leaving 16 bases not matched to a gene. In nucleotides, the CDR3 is TGTGCCAGCAGTTTATACCCTAGCGGCACTCTCGACACTAGCACAGATACGCAGTATTTT. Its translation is CASSLYPSGTLDTSTDTQYF.

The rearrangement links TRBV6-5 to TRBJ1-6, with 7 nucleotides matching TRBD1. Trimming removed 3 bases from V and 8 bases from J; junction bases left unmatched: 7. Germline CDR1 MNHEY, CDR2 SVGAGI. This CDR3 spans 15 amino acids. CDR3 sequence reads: CASSYNRGFDSPLHF. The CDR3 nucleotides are TGTGCCAGCAGTTATAACAGGGGCTTTGATTCACCCCTCCACTTT.

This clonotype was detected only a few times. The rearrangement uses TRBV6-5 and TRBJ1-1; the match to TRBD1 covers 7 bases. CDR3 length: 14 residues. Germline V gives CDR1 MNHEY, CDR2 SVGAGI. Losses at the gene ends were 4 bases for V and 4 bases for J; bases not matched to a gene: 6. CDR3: CASSSPGQFTEAFF. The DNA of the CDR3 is TGTGCCAGCAGTTCCCCGGGACAGTTCACTGAAGCTTTCTTT.

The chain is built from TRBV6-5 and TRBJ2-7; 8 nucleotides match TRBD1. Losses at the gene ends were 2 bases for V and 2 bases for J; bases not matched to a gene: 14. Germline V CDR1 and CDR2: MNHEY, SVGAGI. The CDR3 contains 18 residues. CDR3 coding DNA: TGTGCCAGCAGTTACGGCCACGTCGGACAGGGAATAGCCTACGAGCAGTACTTC. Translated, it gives CASSYGHVGQGIAYEQYF.

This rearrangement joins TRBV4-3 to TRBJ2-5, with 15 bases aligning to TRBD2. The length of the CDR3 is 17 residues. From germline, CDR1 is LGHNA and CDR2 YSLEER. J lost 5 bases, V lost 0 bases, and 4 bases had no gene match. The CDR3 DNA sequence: TGCGCCAGCAGCCAAGAGGGACTAGCGGGAGGAAGGGAGACCCAGTACTTC. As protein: CASSQEGLAGGRETQYF.

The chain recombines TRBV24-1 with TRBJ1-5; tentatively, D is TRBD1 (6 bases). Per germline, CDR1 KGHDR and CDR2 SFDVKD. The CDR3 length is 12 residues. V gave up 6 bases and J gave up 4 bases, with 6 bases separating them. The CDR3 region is CATSTGNQPQHF. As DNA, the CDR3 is TGTGCCACCAGTACAGGGAATCAGCCCCAGCATTTT.

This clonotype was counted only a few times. Written as DNA, the CDR3 is TGTGCCAGCAGCTTAGTTGCGTCGCAGAACACTGAAGCTTTCTTT. Translated: CASSLVASQNTEAFF. V and J are TRBV7-9 and TRBJ1-1; no clear D gene. Germline CDR1 and CDR2: SEHNR and FQNEAQ (reference sequence). Between the trimmed V and J ends, which lost 1 base and 1 base, there was a span of 10 bases. This CDR3 has 15 amino acids.

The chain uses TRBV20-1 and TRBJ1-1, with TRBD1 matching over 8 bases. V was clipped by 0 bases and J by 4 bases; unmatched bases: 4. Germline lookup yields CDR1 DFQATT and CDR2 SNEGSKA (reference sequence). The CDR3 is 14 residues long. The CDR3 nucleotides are TGCAGTGCTAGAGATTCAGGGGGCTTCACTGAAGCTTTCTTT. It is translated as CSARDSGGFTEAFF.

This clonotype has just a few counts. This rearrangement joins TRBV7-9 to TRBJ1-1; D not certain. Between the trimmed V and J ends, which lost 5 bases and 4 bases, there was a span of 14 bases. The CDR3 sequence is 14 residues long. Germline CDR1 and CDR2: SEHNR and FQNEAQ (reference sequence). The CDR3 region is CASSPVEGFTEAFF. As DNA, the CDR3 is TGTGCCAGCAGCCCGGTGGAGGGTTTCACTGAAGCTTTCTTT.